The 26 T cell receptor beta chains presented below share a single source sample, sequenced in a study of HIV-infected patients and healthy controls. 400 to 550 ng RNA was reverse transcribed with alpha and beta constant-region primers. Separate chain-specific third strand synthesis with multiplexing indices produced the alpha and beta libraries. MiXCR was run by TCRdb on the 5' RACE reads, yielding one entry per CDR3 protein. The sample contains 15,000 to 20,000 distinct CDR3 sequences, around 9.3% of which appear only once. No cell fractionation was done, so the repertoire covers all unsorted peripheral blood T cells. Specimen: blood. The receptor set was obtained from an adult in good health.

The chain employs TRBV19 and TRBJ2-2; unclear D gene. From germline, CDR1 is LNHDA and CDR2 SQIVND (reference sequence). V was trimmed by 8 bases and J by 1 base, leaving 2 bases between them. The CDR3 totals 11 residues. CDR3 nucleotides: TGTGCCAGTCAGAACACCGGGGAGCTGTTTTTT. Translation: CASQNTGELFF.

This clonotype was observed a few times. The chain recombines TRBV6-2 or TRBV6-3 with TRBJ2-1; D possibly corresponds to TRBD1 (7 bases). The length of the CDR3 is 16 residues. Germline V gene data show CDR1 as MNHEY and CDR2 as SVGEGT. The ends were cut back, 6 bases at V and 1 base at J, with 16 bases in the middle. CDR3 sequence: CASRSLSGGSYNEQFF. CDR3 bases: TGTGCCAGCAGATCCCTTTCAGGGGGGTCCTACAATGAGCAGTTCTTC.

Relative to its sample, this clonotype is medium-sized. In DNA form, the CDR3 reads TGTGCCAGCAGGAATCCGGGTAGGGCCGGGACCCAGTACTTC. Its translation is CASRNPGRAGTQYF. The chain carries TRBV28 and TRBJ2-5; D remains ambiguous. CDR1 and CDR2 from the germline V gene are MDHEN and SYDVKM. The CDR3 has 14 amino acids. The V gene lost 6 bases and the J gene lost 7 bases, with 18 bases spanning the gap.

This clonotype showed up many times. CDR3 amino acids: CASSQEQTSADTQYF. The CDR3 nucleotides read TGCGCCAGCAGCCAAGAACAGACTAGTGCAGATACGCAGTATTTT. The J gene is TRBJ2-3, the V gene TRBV4-3; possible D gene TRBD2, 6 bases. Trimming took off 0 bases at V and 4 bases at J, with 11 bases between the two ends. Germline V lookup: CDR1 LGHNA, CDR2 YSLEER. The CDR3 contains 15 residues.

By sample fraction, this clonotype is medium-sized. The chain employs TRBV27 and TRBJ2-3; 14 positions match TRBD2. The CDR3 contains 18 residues. Trimming cost V 6 bases and J 3 bases; bases outside gene matches: 11. Germline V lookup: CDR1 MNHEY, CDR2 SMNVEV (reference sequence). Written as DNA, the CDR3 is TGTGCCAGCAGCCGAAAGGCCGGGACTAGCGGGAGAACAGATACGCAGTATTTT. The encoded protein is CASSRKAGTSGRTDTQYF.

At least ten counts were recorded for this clonotype. The gene calls are TRBV5-1 and TRBJ2-5, with D perhaps TRBD2 (6 bases). The CDR3 spans 16 residues. V was clipped by 4 bases and J by 7 bases, with 23 bases between them. CDR1 is SGHRS, CDR2 YFSETQ, per germline. Here the CDR3 reads CASSGQTTGTRGTQYF. The CDR3 DNA is TGCGCCAGCAGCGGACAAACAACCGGGACTCGTGGGACCCAGTACTTC.

This clonotype was recorded many times. The CDR3 spells CASSSPGTGGGYSYNEQFF. CDR3 nucleotides: TGTGCCAGCAGCTCGCCCGGGACAGGGGGTGGGTACAGCTACAATGAGCAGTTCTTC. The J gene is TRBJ2-1, the V gene TRBV7-9, with 11 bases matching TRBD1. Germline V gene sequence: CDR1 SEHNR, CDR2 FQNEAQ (reference sequence). J was trimmed by 3 bases and V by 4 bases; bases with no gene match: 14. The CDR3 is 19 amino acids. The entire variable domain, with the rest obtained from reference TRBV7-9 and TRBJ2-1, is as follows: DTGVSQNPRHKITKRGQNVTFRCDPISEHNRLYWYRQTLGQGPEFLTYFQNEAQLEKSRLLSDRFSAERPKGSFSTLEIQRTEQGDSAMYLCASSSPGTGGGYSYNEQFFGPGTRLTVL.

This clonotype was detected many times. The chain employs TRBV4-1 and TRBJ2-3; TRBD1 or TRBD2 may be the D gene (5 bases each). V lost 3 bases to trimming and J lost 1 base, with 11 bases between them. This CDR3 contains 15 residues. Per the germline V gene, CDR1 is MGHRA and CDR2 is YSYEKL. CDR3 protein: CASSQGPIRTDTQYF. The CDR3 DNA reads TGCGCCAGCAGCCAGGGACCTATTCGCACAGATACGCAGTATTTT.

The rearrangement links TRBV6-2 or TRBV6-3 to TRBJ2-5, with 7 positions matching TRBD2. The CDR3 is 14 amino acids. Germline V CDR1 and CDR2: MNHEY, SVGEGT. After removal of 2 bases from V and 4 bases from J, the junction contained 4 bases not matched to a gene. CDR3 sequence (DNA): TGTGCCAGCAGTTACCGCCCGGGGGGAGAGACCCAGTACTTC. Translated: CASSYRPGGETQYF.

This clonotype was seen many times. The chain uses TRBV4-3 and TRBJ2-1, with 8 nucleotides matching TRBD2. Germline CDR1 reads LGHNA; CDR2 reads YSLEER. This CDR3 region has 17 residues. Unmatched junction bases numbered 10, after V lost 6 bases and J lost 0 bases. CDR3 bases: TGCGCCAGCAGTCTTAGCGCGGGAGGCAGCTCCTACAATGAGCAGTTCTTC. This translates into CASSLSAGGSSYNEQFF.

There are many counts of this clonotype. The chain combines TRBV10-3 with TRBJ2-2; D might be TRBD2 (6 bases). The CDR3 totals 14 residues. The germline V gene encodes CDR1 ENHRY and CDR2 SYGVKD. Trimming cost V 9 bases and J 1 base, with 12 bases left between them. For the CDR3, the DNA is TGTGCCATGAGGGACTTCCTGAACACCGGGGAGCTGTTTTTT. Protein: CAMRDFLNTGELFF.

This clonotype appeared many times. The CDR3 is CASSYGNTEAFF. In nucleotides, the CDR3 is TGTGCCAGCAGTTACGGGAACACTGAAGCTTTCTTT. This chain uses TRBV7-9 with TRBJ1-1; no clear D gene. Germline V gene data show CDR1 as SEHNR and CDR2 as FQNEAQ (reference sequence). This CDR3 region has 12 residues. The V end lost 6 bases, the J end lost 1 base, and 6 bases lay between the germline ends.

Judged by abundance, this clonotype is medium-sized. This chain joins TRBV28 and TRBJ2-1; a possible D gene is TRBD2 (5 bases). Looked up from germline, CDR1 is MDHEN and CDR2 is SYDVKM. The CDR3 contains 14 residues. V lost 2 bases to trimming and J lost 5 bases, with 10 bases between them. The CDR3 DNA is TGTGCCAGCAGTTTAGGGGAGAGGAACAATGAGCAGTTCTTC. As protein: CASSLGERNNEQFF.

This clonotype was seen only a few times. This rearrangement joins TRBV28 to TRBJ1-1, with D perhaps TRBD1 (6 bases). The germline V and J ends were trimmed by 3 bases and 4 bases, with 12 bases remaining between them. Germline assignment: CDR1 MDHEN and CDR2 SYDVKM. The CDR3 consists of 14 residues. The CDR3 nucleotides read TGTGCCAGCAGTTTGCGGGGGGCGGTCACTGAAGCTTTCTTT. It is translated as CASSLRGAVTEAFF.

This clonotype is labeled as medium-sized (0.01 to 0.1%). This chain joins TRBV18 and TRBJ2-3; D is undetermined. This CDR3 is 13 amino acids long. The V and J ends lost 4 bases and 4 bases respectively, with 9 bases between them. Germline V lookup: CDR1 KGHSH, CDR2 LQKENI. The CDR3 sequence is CASSQQEADTQYF. CDR3 in DNA: TGTGCCAGCTCACAGCAGGAAGCAGATACGCAGTATTTT.

This clonotype has ten or more counts. The gene calls are TRBV2 and TRBJ1-6; D remains ambiguous. CDR3 length: 11 residues. In germline, CDR1 is SNHLY, CDR2 FYNNEI. The V end lost 6 bases, the J end lost 8 bases, and 5 bases lay between the germline ends. The CDR3 spells CASRVDSPLHF. The CDR3, as DNA: TGTGCCAGCAGGGTAGATTCACCCCTCCACTTT.

J is TRBJ1-4 and V is TRBV28, with D possibly TRBD1 on 6 matching bases. Germline CDR1 and CDR2: MDHEN and SYDVKM. V dropped 5 bases and J dropped 8 bases, with 21 bases sitting between them. This CDR3 spans 16 amino acids. The CDR3 reads CASSPPLGGLDEKLFF. The CDR3 DNA sequence: TGTGCCAGCAGTCCACCCCTGGGGGGGCTGGACGAAAAACTGTTTTTT.

In this sample, this clonotype turned up many times. J is TRBJ2-5 and V is TRBV6-5; D is perhaps TRBD1 or TRBD2 (5 bases each). The germline V gene has CDR1 MNHEY and CDR2 SVGAGI. This CDR3 spans 17 amino acids. Trimming took off 0 bases at V and 3 bases at J, with 17 bases between the two ends. This CDR3 is CASSYSTGTGRKETQYF. Here the CDR3 DNA reads TGTGCCAGCAGTTACTCTACCGGGACGGGGCGTAAAGAGACCCAGTACTTC.

At least ten counts were recorded for this clonotype. The CDR3 protein is CASSYTAGGGQPQHF. The DNA for the CDR3 is TGTGCCAGCAGTTACACTGCGGGGGGCGGTCAGCCCCAGCATTTT. The genes are TRBV6-5 and TRBJ1-5, with a weak D call TRBD1 (6 bases). The germline V gene has CDR1 MNHEY and CDR2 SVGAGI. V was shortened by 2 bases and J by 6 bases, with 14 bases between the two germline ends. The CDR3 spans 15 residues.

The V gene is TRBV7-2, the J gene TRBJ2-5; 8 bases fit TRBD1. The V gene end was trimmed by 5 bases and the J gene end by 4 bases; junction bases not matched to a gene: 12. This CDR3 contains 16 residues. Germline CDR1 SGHTA, CDR2 FQGNSA. This CDR3 reads CASSPGLAGGRETQYF. The CDR3, as DNA: TGTGCCAGCAGCCCCGGGTTGGCAGGGGGCAGAGAGACCCAGTACTTC.

The chain couples TRBV5-1 to TRBJ2-1, with D possibly being TRBD1 (5 bases). There are 16 residues in the CDR3. Between the trimmed V and J ends, which lost 0 bases and 0 bases, there was a span of 10 bases. CDR1 SGHRS and CDR2 YFSETQ come from the germline V gene. CDR3 loop: CASSLVGESSYNEQFF. As DNA, the CDR3 is TGCGCCAGCAGCTTGGTAGGGGAAAGCTCCTACAATGAGCAGTTCTTC.

This rearrangement joins TRBV19 to TRBJ1-5; D gene ambiguous. V was trimmed by 6 bases and J by 2 bases, leaving 14 bases between them. Germline V CDR1 and CDR2: LNHDA, SQIVND (reference sequence). This CDR3 is 15 amino acids long. The CDR3 DNA follows: TGTGCCAGTAGGAGTGATGTTCGGGGCAATCAGCCCCAGCATTTT. Amino acids: CASRSDVRGNQPQHF. The variable domain in full, with the rest retrieved from reference TRBV19 and TRBJ1-5, is DGGITQSPKYLFRKEGQNVTLSCEQNLNHDAMYWYRQDPGQGLRLIYYSQIVNDFQKGDIAEGYSVSREKKESFPLTVTSAQKNPTAFYLCASRSDVRGNQPQHFGDGTRLSIL.

The DNA for the CDR3 is TGTGCCAGCAGTTTAGGAGGACAGAACTATGGCTACACCTTC. Encoded protein: CASSLGGQNYGYTF. The chain recombines TRBV12-3 or TRBV12-4 with TRBJ1-2; D perhaps matches TRBD1 (6 bases). The V end lost 1 base, the J end lost 2 bases, and 8 bases lay between the germline ends. The CDR3 length is 14 residues.

Judged by abundance, this clonotype is medium-sized. This chain joins TRBV6-2 or TRBV6-3 and TRBJ1-5; D is undetermined. V gave up 2 bases and J gave up 0 bases, with 17 bases separating them. The germline CDR1 and CDR2 sequences are MNHEY and SVGEGT. The CDR3 sequence is 18 residues long. CDR3 in DNA: TGTGCCAGCAGTTACGGCCGCGGCGCGAGGGATAGCAATCAGCCCCAGCATTTT. This translates into CASSYGRGARDSNQPQHF.

Ten or more counts support this clonotype. This sequence joins TRBV15 and TRBJ2-3; the D is unclear. This CDR3 is built from 15 residues. Germline lookup yields CDR1 LNHNV and CDR2 YYDKDF (reference sequence). Between the trimmed V and J ends, which lost 2 bases and 4 bases, there was a span of 13 bases. The CDR3 is CATSRSVSGADTQYF. In DNA, the CDR3 is TGTGCCACCAGCAGATCGGTTTCGGGCGCAGATACGCAGTATTTT.

This clonotype is termed medium-sized. The chain carries TRBV5-1 and TRBJ1-6; D is possibly TRBD1 (5 bases). The V gene lost 4 bases and the J gene lost 7 bases, with 18 bases spanning the gap. This CDR3 is 16 amino acids long. Germline V gives CDR1 SGHRS, CDR2 YFSETQ. CDR3 DNA sequence: TGCGCCAGCAGCCGGACGACAGCCGAAGGCAATTCACCCCTCCACTTT. Protein: CASSRTTAEGNSPLHF. Full variable domain (remainder filled in from reference TRBV5-1 and TRBJ1-6): KAGVTQTPRYLIKTRGQQVTLSCSPISGHRSVSWYQQTPGQGLQFLFEYFSETQRNKGNFPGRFSGRQFSNSRSEMNVSTLELGDSALYLCASSRTTAEGNSPLHFGNGTRLTVT.